Each of the 20 T cell receptor beta chains below was sequenced from the same sample in a study of memory CD4+ T cells and cytomegalovirus serostatus. The sort gate was single viable CD3+CD4+CD8-CD45RO+ cells for memory CD4+ T cells. The table came from immunoSEQ multiplex PCR; TCRdb's copy has only in-frame clones and leaves some out. The top ten hold 0.61% of the sample, which has about 50,000 clones, roughly 80% seen once. Sample: memory CD4+ T cells from blood. The receptors come from an adult in good health and CMV-seronegative.

The chain has TRBV10-3 and TRBJ2-3; 10 nucleotides line up with TRBD2. The germline V gene encodes CDR1 ENHRY and CDR2 SYGVKD. Trimming at V came to 0 bases and at J to 3 bases, leaving 3 bases not matched to a gene. The CDR3 runs 16 residues. CDR3 protein: CAISESEAGGTDTQYF. CDR3 nucleotide sequence: TGTGCCATCAGTGAGTCGGAAGCGGGGGGGACAGATACGCAGTATTTT.

The CDR3 region has the DNA TGTGCCAGCAGCGTAAATGGTGAGGGTACGGTCCACTTT. Translation: CASSVNGEGTVHF. The chain links TRBV9 to TRBJ1-6; D remains ambiguous. The germline gives CDR1 SGDLS, CDR2 YYNGEE. The CDR3 length is 13 residues. Trimming took off 1 base at V and 17 bases at J, with 16 bases between the two ends.

This clone was seen a few times. V is TRBV5-4 and J is TRBJ1-6; a possible D gene is TRBD1 (6 bases). Trimming removed 4 bases at V and 0 bases at J, with 17 bases between. The germline CDR1 and CDR2 sequences are SGHNT and YYREEE (reference sequence). This CDR3 has 18 amino acids. CDR3 sequence reads: CASSDRQALSSYNSPLHF. For the CDR3, the DNA is TGTGCCAGCAGCGATAGACAGGCACTTAGCTCCTATAATTCACCCCTCCACTTT.

This chain uses TRBV18 with TRBJ2-3; 8 bases match TRBD1. CDR3 size: 15 residues. The germline V gene has CDR1 KGHSH and CDR2 LQKENI. V gave up 4 bases and J gave up 5 bases; unmatched junction bases: 8. The CDR3 here is CASSQFGQGIDTQYF. The CDR3 DNA sequence: TGTGCCAGCTCACAATTCGGACAGGGTATAGATACGCAGTATTTT.

This chain connects TRBV5-6 to TRBJ1-2, with D possibly TRBD1 on 5 matching bases. The V gene's germline CDR1 is SGHDT and CDR2 YYEEEE. CDR3 length equals 13 residues. V was trimmed by 5 bases and J by 1 base, leaving 9 bases between them. As DNA, the CDR3 is TGTGCCAGCAGAGAGGACATTAACTATGGCTACACCTTC. Translating gives CASREDINYGYTF. Using reference TRBV5-6 and TRBJ1-2 for the parts outside the CDR3, the full variable domain is DAGVTQSPTHLIKTRGQQVTLRCSPKSGHDTVSWYQQALGQGPQFIFQYYEEEERQRGNFPDRFSGHQFPNYSSELNVNALLLGDSALYLCASREDINYGYTFGSGTRLTVV.

V and J are TRBV6-5 and TRBJ2-1, with TRBD2 identical over 7 bases. The junction had 7 bases not matched to a gene; V was cut back by 4 bases and J by 7 bases. The CDR3 contains 14 residues. CDR1 MNHEY and CDR2 SVGAGI come from the germline V gene. This CDR3 reads CASSLAGERNEQFF. In nucleotides, the CDR3 is TGTGCCAGCAGTTTAGCGGGTGAGCGAAATGAGCAGTTCTTC.

This clone was detected once. The chain links TRBV7-2 to TRBJ2-5; unclear D gene. Trimming removed 3 bases at V and 5 bases at J, with 4 bases between. The CDR3 spans 11 residues. Looked up from germline, CDR1 is SGHTA and CDR2 is FQGNSA. CDR3 loop: CASSFGETQYF. CDR3 nucleotides: TGTGCCAGCAGCTTTGGGGAGACCCAGTACTTC.

V gene TRBV15 combines with J gene TRBJ1-4; D ambiguous. Germline CDR1 is LNHNV and CDR2 is YYDKDF (reference sequence). Deletions cut 1 base from V and 8 bases from J, with 14 bases between. The CDR3 is 15 residues long. CDR3 protein: CATSRGEGFSEKLFF. DNA of the CDR3: TGTGCCACCAGCAGAGGGGAAGGGTTCAGCGAAAAACTGTTTTTT.

This sequence joins TRBV5-1 and TRBJ2-3; D tentatively fits TRBD1 or TRBD2 (5 bases each). This CDR3 is built from 14 residues. CDR1 SGHRS and CDR2 YFSETQ come from the germline V gene. V lost 4 bases, J lost 0 bases, and 9 bases lay in between. CDR3 residues: CASSRGSSTDTQYF. The CDR3 nucleotides read TGCGCCAGCAGCCGGGGCTCTAGCACAGATACGCAGTATTTT.

A note on this clone: The same CDR3 also results from other DNA sequences found in this sample. V usage is TRBV7-9 and J usage is TRBJ2-2; 10 bases match TRBD1. Losses at the gene ends were 3 bases for V and 1 base for J; bases not matched to a gene: 2. Germline V lookup: CDR1 SEHNR, CDR2 FQNEAQ (reference sequence). This CDR3 spans 16 amino acids. CDR3 bases: TGTGCCAGCAGCTTGAGGACAGGGGGGAACACCGGGGAGCTGTTTTTT. It specifies CASSLRTGGNTGELFF.

V is TRBV5-4 and J is TRBJ2-1; D unclear. Trimming pared 0 bases from V and 4 bases from J, leaving 5 bases between. This CDR3 spans 13 amino acids. Germline-derived CDR1 and CDR2 are SGHNT and YYREEE (reference sequence). DNA for the CDR3: TGTGCCAGCAGCTTGGACTCTTACAATGAGCAGTTCTTC. Protein product: CASSLDSYNEQFF.

The chain employs TRBV14 and TRBJ1-1; 7 bases agree with TRBD1. J gave up 3 bases and V 1 base, and 2 bases lay outside the gene matches. This CDR3 spans 14 amino acids. Germline values: CDR1 SGHDN, CDR2 FVKESK. CDR3 in amino acids: CASSQVGQDTEAFF. The CDR3 bases are TGTGCCAGCAGCCAAGTAGGACAGGACACTGAAGCTTTCTTT.

The chain couples TRBV9 to TRBJ1-1; 7 nucleotides line up with TRBD1. This CDR3 is built from 15 residues. The germline V gene encodes CDR1 SGDLS and CDR2 YYNGEE. The J segment lost 1 base and the V segment lost 5 bases, leaving 8 bases of the junction unmatched. The CDR3 loop is CASRSEQGRNTEAFF. The CDR3 DNA is TGTGCCAGCAGGTCCGAACAGGGGCGGAACACTGAAGCTTTCTTT.

The V gene is TRBV5-8, the J gene TRBJ1-2; 8 bases are a match to TRBD1. After removal of 5 bases from V and 4 bases from J, the junction contained 7 bases not matched to a gene. The CDR3 length is 14 residues. The germline V gene has CDR1 SGHTS and CDR2 YDEGEE. The CDR3 protein is CASSIDRGVYGYTF. The CDR3 region has the DNA TGTGCCAGCAGTATCGACAGGGGAGTCTATGGCTACACCTTC.

The chain employs TRBV2 and TRBJ1-4, with TRBD1 identical over 8 bases. This CDR3 region has 14 residues. V was pared by 8 bases and J by 3 bases, with 5 bases of the junction left unmatched. CDR1 and CDR2 (germline): SNHLY, FYNNEI. CDR3 nucleotide sequence: TGTGCCAGCGGACAGGGAAGGTCTAATGAAAAACTGTTTTTT. Its protein product is CASGQGRSNEKLFF.

The V and J genes are TRBV28 and TRBJ1-2, with TRBD1 matching 7 bases. The CDR3 runs to 13 residues. Trimming took 6 bases from V and 5 from J; bases not matched to a gene: 6. Germline CDR1 and CDR2: MDHEN and SYDVKM. The CDR3 DNA follows: TGTGCCAGCAGAACCGACAGGGATTATGGCTACACCTTC. Translated, it gives CASRTDRDYGYTF.

About this clone itself: A read error is likely, as this CDR3 ends without the conserved phenylalanine or tryptophan. No DNA is shown, since the ends of the CDR3 on it are uncertain; the CDR3 is the one TCRdb lists. The V gene is TRBV3-1 (or the pseudogene TRBV3-2), the J gene TRBJ1-2. The CDR3 spans 9 residues, counting both ends. The germline V gene has CDR1 LGHDT and CDR2 YNNKEL (reference sequence). CDR3 sequence reads: CASSPSFKP.

V usage is TRBV7-2 and J usage is TRBJ1-5; D unresolved. The CDR3 totals 15 residues. V lost 2 bases, J lost 3 bases, and 11 bases lay in between. Germline V gene sequence: CDR1 SGHTA, CDR2 FQGNSA. CDR3 amino acids: CASSLFADLNQPQHF. The CDR3 DNA sequence: TGTGCCAGCAGCTTATTCGCAGACCTCAATCAGCCCCAGCATTTT.

This chain connects TRBV6-1 to TRBJ2-7; 7 positions agree with TRBD1. Germline trimming cut 4 bases from V and 3 bases from J; bases unmatched to any gene: 12. CDR3 size: 16 residues. CDR1 is MNHNS, CDR2 SASEGT, per germline. The DNA for the CDR3 is TGTGCCAGCAGTGTCGGGGCCACAGGGGCAGACTACGAGCAGTACTTC. Its translation: CASSVGATGADYEQYF.

The chain links TRBV27 to TRBJ1-6; D unclear. Germline assignment: CDR1 MNHEY and CDR2 SMNVEV (reference sequence). The CDR3 has 14 residues. V lost 5 bases, J lost 6 bases, and 11 bases lay in between. The CDR3 sequence is CASSPGRFNSPLHF. The CDR3, as DNA: TGTGCCAGCAGTCCCGGACGTTTTAATTCACCCCTCCACTTT.